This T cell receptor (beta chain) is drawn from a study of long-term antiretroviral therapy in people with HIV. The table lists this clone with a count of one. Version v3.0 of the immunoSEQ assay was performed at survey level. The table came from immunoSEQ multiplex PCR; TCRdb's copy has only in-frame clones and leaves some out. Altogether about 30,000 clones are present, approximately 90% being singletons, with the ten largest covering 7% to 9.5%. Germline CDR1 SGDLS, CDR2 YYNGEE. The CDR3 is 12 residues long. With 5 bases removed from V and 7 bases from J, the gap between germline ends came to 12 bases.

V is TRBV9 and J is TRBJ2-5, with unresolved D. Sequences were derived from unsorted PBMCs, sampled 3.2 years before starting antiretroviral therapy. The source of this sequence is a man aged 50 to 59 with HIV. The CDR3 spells CASSVFGGTQYF. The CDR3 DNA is TGTGCCAGCAGTGTTTTTGGTGGGACCCAGTACTTC. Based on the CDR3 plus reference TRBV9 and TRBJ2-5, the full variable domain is DSGVTQTPKHLITATGQRVTLRCSPRSGDLSVYWYQQSLDQGLQFLIQYYNGEERAKGNILERFSAQQFPDLHSELNLSSLELGDSALYFCASSVFGGTQYFGPGTRLLVL.